In this sample, the clone carrying this TCR beta chain turned up many times. The target antigen is unknown. These data are taken from a study of CD8+CD57+ T cells in acquired aplastic anemia. For the study at large: CD4+ and CD8+ cells, once sorted, gave DNA averaging approximately 3.4 ug. Study results and limitations: In CD8+ cells, Simpson's diversity showed no significant difference between patients and controls.

CDR3 and TCR beta VDJ profiling relied on genomic DNA as the template. TCRdb recomputed calls from the reads with MiXCR, one row per CDR3 protein. This sample has hundreds of thousands of distinct CDR3 sequences; approximately 51% occur once, and the top ten carry 15% to 20%. Patients who underwent sequencing had shown CD8+CD57+ cell expansion by flow cytometry. Every patient was diagnosed with severe acquired aplastic anemia. With 5 bases clipped from V and 1 base from J, the junction kept 9 bases outside the gene matches. Germline CDR1 SEHNR, CDR2 FQNEAQ (reference sequence). This CDR3 region has 17 residues.

The source of this sequence is a human donor with aplastic anemia. The sample consisted of sorted CD4+, CD8+, or CD8+CD57+ T cells (not recorded which) from PBMCs. This rearrangement joins TRBV7-9 to TRBJ2-2; 8 bases map to TRBD1. CDR3 sequence: CASSDRDRPKNTGELFF. CDR3 sequence (DNA): TGTGCCAGCAGCGATAGGGACAGGCCGAAGAACACCGGGGAGCTGTTTTTT.